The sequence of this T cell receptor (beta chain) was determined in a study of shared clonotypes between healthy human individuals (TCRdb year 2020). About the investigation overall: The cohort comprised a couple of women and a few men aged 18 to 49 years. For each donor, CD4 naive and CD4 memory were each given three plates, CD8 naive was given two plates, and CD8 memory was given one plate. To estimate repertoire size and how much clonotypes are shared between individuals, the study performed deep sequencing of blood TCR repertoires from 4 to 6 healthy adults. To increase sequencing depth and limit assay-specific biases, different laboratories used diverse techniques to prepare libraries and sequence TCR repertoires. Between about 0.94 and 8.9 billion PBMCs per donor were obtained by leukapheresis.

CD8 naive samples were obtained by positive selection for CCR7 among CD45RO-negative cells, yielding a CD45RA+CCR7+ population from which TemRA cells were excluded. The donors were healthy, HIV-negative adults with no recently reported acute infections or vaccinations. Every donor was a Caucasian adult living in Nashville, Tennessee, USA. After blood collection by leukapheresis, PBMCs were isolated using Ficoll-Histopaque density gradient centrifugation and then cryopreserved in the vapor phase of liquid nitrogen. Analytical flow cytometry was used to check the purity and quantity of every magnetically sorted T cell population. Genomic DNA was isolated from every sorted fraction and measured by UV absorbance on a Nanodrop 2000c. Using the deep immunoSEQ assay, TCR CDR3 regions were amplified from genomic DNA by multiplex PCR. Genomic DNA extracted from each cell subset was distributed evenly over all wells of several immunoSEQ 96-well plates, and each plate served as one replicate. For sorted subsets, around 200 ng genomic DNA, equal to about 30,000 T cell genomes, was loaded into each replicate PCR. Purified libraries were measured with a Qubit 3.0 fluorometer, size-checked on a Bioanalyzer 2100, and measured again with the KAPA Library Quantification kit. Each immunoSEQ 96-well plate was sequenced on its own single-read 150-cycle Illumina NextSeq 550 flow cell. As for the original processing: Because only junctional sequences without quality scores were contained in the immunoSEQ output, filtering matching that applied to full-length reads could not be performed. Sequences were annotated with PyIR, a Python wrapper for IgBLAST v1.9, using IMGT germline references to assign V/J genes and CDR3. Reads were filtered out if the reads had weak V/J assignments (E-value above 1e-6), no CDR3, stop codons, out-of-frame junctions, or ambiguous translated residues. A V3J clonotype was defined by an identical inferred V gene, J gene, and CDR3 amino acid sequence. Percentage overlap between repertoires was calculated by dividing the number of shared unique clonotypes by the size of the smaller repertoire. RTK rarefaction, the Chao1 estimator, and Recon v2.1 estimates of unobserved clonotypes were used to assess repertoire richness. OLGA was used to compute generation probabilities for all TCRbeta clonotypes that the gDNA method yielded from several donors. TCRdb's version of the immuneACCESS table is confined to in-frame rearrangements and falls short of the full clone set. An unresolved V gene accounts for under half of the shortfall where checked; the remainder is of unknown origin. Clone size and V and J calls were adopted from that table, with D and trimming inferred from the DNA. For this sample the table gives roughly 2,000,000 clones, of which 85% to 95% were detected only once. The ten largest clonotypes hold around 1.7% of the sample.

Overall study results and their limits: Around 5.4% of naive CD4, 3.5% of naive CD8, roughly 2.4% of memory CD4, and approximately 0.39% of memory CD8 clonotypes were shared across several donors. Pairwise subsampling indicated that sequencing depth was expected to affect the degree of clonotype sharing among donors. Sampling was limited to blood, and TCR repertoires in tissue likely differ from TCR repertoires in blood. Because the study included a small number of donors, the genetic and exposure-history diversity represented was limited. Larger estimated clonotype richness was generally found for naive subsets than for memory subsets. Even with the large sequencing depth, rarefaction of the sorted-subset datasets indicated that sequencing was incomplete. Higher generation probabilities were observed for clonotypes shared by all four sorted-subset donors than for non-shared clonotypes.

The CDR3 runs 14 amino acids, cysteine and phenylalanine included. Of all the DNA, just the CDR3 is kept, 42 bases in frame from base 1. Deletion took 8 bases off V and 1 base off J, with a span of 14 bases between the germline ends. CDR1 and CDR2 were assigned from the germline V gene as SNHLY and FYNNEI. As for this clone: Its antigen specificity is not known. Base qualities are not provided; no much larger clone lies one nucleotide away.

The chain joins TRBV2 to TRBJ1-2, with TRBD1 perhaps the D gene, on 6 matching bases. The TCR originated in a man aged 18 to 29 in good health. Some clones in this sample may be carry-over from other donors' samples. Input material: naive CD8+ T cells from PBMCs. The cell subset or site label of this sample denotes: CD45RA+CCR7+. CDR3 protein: CASETGQNNYGYTF. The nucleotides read TGTGCCAGCGAAACGGGACAAAATAACTATGGCTACACCTTC.